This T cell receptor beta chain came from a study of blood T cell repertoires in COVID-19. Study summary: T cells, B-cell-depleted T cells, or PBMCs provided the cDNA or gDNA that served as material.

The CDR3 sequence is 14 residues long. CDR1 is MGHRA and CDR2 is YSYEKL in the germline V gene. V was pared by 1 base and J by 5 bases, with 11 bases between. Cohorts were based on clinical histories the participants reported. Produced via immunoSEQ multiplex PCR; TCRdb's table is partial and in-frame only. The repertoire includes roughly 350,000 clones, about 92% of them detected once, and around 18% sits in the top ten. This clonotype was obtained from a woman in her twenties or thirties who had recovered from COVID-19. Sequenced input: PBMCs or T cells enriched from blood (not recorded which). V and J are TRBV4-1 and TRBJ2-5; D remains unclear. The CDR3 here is CASSQARMTETQYF. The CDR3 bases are TGCGCCAGCAGCCAAGCCAGGATGACCGAGACCCAGTACTTC.